A single sample is the source of the 31 T cell receptor beta chains below, sequenced in a study of T cells in Graves' hyperthyroidism and ophthalmopathy. The CDR3 regions of TCR beta were amplified from RNA transcripts. Initially, a first-round RT-PCR of the TCR CDR3 employed the HTBI primer set. From the multiplex PCR reads, TCRdb called clonotypes with MiXCR, one entry per CDR3 protein. The data show fewer than 650,000 distinct CDR3 sequences, with roughly 45% seen just once and approximately 44% held by the top ten. The sequenced sample consisted of peripheral blood or thyroid tissue (not recorded which). Source of these receptors: an adult woman with Graves' disease, either hyperthyroidism or ophthalmopathy (not recorded which).

This chain uses TRBV12-3 or TRBV12-4 with TRBJ1-6; D gene unclear. Trimming took 3 bases from V and 5 from J, leaving 8 bases between them. The CDR3 is 14 residues long. CDR3 DNA: TGTGCCAGCAGTTTCGGAGGCCATAATTCACCCCTCCACTTT. Its translation: CASSFGGHNSPLHF.

The gene calls are TRBV6-6 and TRBJ2-7; TRBD2 matches 7 bases. Germline CDR1 MNHNY, CDR2 SVGAGI (reference sequence). J gave up 3 bases and V 0 bases, and 8 bases lay outside the gene matches. This CDR3 has 16 amino acids. The CDR3 DNA reads TGTGCCAGCAGTTACTCTCGTGGCGCTAGCGGCTACGAGCAGTACTTC. Encoded protein: CASSYSRGASGYEQYF.

A note on this clonotype: A junction boundary mismatches the germline segment, possibly from a read error. V and J are TRBV10-3 and TRBJ2-2; the D call may be TRBD1 or TRBD2 (5 bases each). The V gene's germline CDR1 is ENHRY and CDR2 SYGVKD. This CDR3 is built from 13 residues. The CDR3 region has the DNA TGTGCCATTAGTGAGCCAGGGACCGGGGAGCTGCTTTTT. The encoded protein is CAISEPGTGELLF.

This clonotype was found many times. The V and J genes are TRBV19 and TRBJ2-7, with 10 bases identical to TRBD2. Unmatched junction bases numbered 8, after V lost 7 bases and J lost 2 bases. CDR1 is LNHDA, CDR2 SQIVND, per germline (reference sequence). The CDR3 totals 15 residues. The CDR3 reads CASNIVTSGPYEQYF. The CDR3 coding sequence is TGTGCCAGTAATATCGTGACTAGCGGGCCCTACGAGCAGTACTTC.

Worth noting for this clonotype: It may be a read error: a sequence one base away is much more abundant. V gene TRBV7-9 combines with J gene TRBJ2-7, with a tentative D call TRBD2 (5 bases). Trimming took 4 bases from V and 2 from J, leaving 12 bases between them. CDR1 and CDR2 (germline): SEHNR, FQNEAQ (reference sequence). This CDR3 region has 14 residues. The CDR3 DNA follows: TGTGCCAGCAGCTCGGCCCGGGATACCTACGAGCAGTACGTC. Translating it yields CASSSARDTYEQYV.

This clonotype was found a few times. The chain combines TRBV14 with TRBJ1-1; D not resolved. Germline V gene sequence: CDR1 SGHDN, CDR2 FVKESK. CDR3 length: 18 residues. The V end was cut by 1 base, the J end by 4 bases, with 22 bases between. CDR3 bases: TGTGCCAGCAGCCAAGGCCCCTCACAGAGGGCCGTCGGCACTGAAGCTTTCTTT. This encodes CASSQGPSQRAVGTEAFF.

This clonotype was observed a handful of times. The chain links TRBV19 to TRBJ2-6; D perhaps matches TRBD1 (5 bases). The CDR3 consists of 15 residues. V lost 3 bases, J lost 1 base, and 7 bases lay in between. Per the germline V gene, CDR1 is LNHDA and CDR2 is SQIVND (reference sequence). The CDR3 loop reads CASSIQGSGANVLTF. In DNA form, the CDR3 reads TGTGCCAGTAGTATCCAGGGTTCTGGGGCCAACGTCCTGACTTTC. Combining the CDR3 with reference TRBV19 and TRBJ2-6 gives the whole variable domain DGGITQSPKYLFRKEGQNVTLSCEQNLNHDAMYWYRQDPGQGLRLIYYSQIVNDFQKGDIAEGYSVSREKKESFPLTVTSAQKNPTAFYLCASSIQGSGANVLTFGAGSRLTVL.

In this sample, this clonotype turned up many times. The gene calls are TRBV7-9 and TRBJ2-2; D gene uncertain. The germline CDR1 and CDR2 sequences are SEHNR and FQNEAQ (reference sequence). V lost 2 bases to trimming and J lost 6 bases, with 4 bases between them. The CDR3 covers 12 residues. The CDR3 loop reads CASSLYPGELFF. The CDR3 DNA follows: TGTGCCAGCAGCTTATACCCCGGGGAGCTGTTTTTT.

The sample holds one count of this clonotype. CDR3: CASSRTGAVTEAFF. The CDR3 nucleotides read TGTGCCAGCAGCCGAACGGGGGCCGTTACTGAAGCTTTCTTT. The chain carries TRBV6-5 and TRBJ1-1; D is perhaps TRBD1 (6 bases). The CDR3 contains 14 residues. CDR1 and CDR2 from the germline V gene are MNHEY and SVGAGI. V lost 6 bases and J 5 bases, leaving 16 bases between the germline ends.

At least ten counts were recorded for this clonotype. The gene calls are TRBV5-4 and TRBJ2-6; D is tentatively TRBD1 or TRBD2 (5 bases each). The CDR3 sequence is 18 residues long. The germline V gene encodes CDR1 SGHNT and CDR2 YYREEE (reference sequence). Trimming took 4 bases from V and 2 from J, leaving 19 bases between them. The CDR3 region has the DNA TGTGCCAGCAGCACTCCGGGACCGAAGACGGCTGGGGCCAACGTCCTGACTTTC. The encoded protein is CASSTPGPKTAGANVLTF.

The J gene is TRBJ1-1, the V gene TRBV2; D is unresolved. V lost 6 bases to trimming and J lost 8 bases, with 13 bases between them. CDR1 is SNHLY and CDR2 is FYNNEI in the germline V gene. The CDR3 loop spans 12 amino acids. This CDR3 is CASRNYATEAFF. CDR3 coding DNA: TGTGCCAGCAGGAATTACGCCACCGAAGCTTTCTTT.

The chain carries TRBV12-3 or TRBV12-4 and TRBJ1-2, with D maybe TRBD1 (5 bases). The CDR3 length is 13 residues. V lost 5 bases and J lost 2, with 9 bases in between. DNA for the CDR3: TGTGCCAGCAGTCACGGGGACAACTATGGCTACACCTTC. Amino acid sequence: CASSHGDNYGYTF.

This clonotype was seen a single time. The rearrangement uses TRBV9 and TRBJ1-5; TRBD1 matches at 7 bases. Looked up from germline, CDR1 is SGDLS and CDR2 is YYNGEE. V was pared by 0 bases and J by 2 bases, with 2 bases of the junction left unmatched. The CDR3 is made up of 15 amino acids. The CDR3 nucleotides read TGTGCCAGCAGCGTAGCCGGACAGGGCAATCAGCCCCAGCATTTT. This translates into CASSVAGQGNQPQHF.

The V gene is TRBV5-1, the J gene TRBJ1-2; D perhaps matches TRBD1 (5 bases). The V end was cut by 1 base, the J end by 3 bases, with 13 bases between. Germline CDR1 SGHRS, CDR2 YFSETQ. The CDR3 is 15 amino acids. The CDR3 bases are TGCGCCAGCAGCTTGAACGCCAGGGACGACTATGGCTACACCTTC. Encoded protein: CASSLNARDDYGYTF.

The chain combines TRBV5-4 with TRBJ2-7; D ambiguous. The germline V gene has CDR1 SGHNT and CDR2 YYREEE (reference sequence). V was shortened by 5 bases and J by 0 bases, with 15 bases between the two germline ends. CDR3 length: 15 residues. The CDR3 DNA is TGTGCCAGCAGTTCTCGGACGGATGCCTCCTACGAGCAGTACTTC. Protein product: CASSSRTDASYEQYF.

This clonotype has a handful of counts. The chain uses TRBV11-2 and TRBJ1-2; TRBD1 matches 9 bases. Germline assignment: CDR1 SGHAT and CDR2 FQNNGV. This CDR3 is 15 amino acids long. J gave up 4 bases and V 5 bases, and 8 bases lay outside the gene matches. As DNA, the CDR3 is TGTGCCAGCAGCCCACAGGGGGCGATTCCCTATGGCTACACCTTC. Protein: CASSPQGAIPYGYTF.

This chain joins TRBV7-9 and TRBJ2-3, with D perhaps matching TRBD2 (6 bases). Deletions cut 5 bases from V and 0 bases from J, with 18 bases between. This CDR3 is built from 17 residues. CDR1 is SEHNR and CDR2 is FQNEAQ in the germline V gene (reference sequence). DNA for the CDR3: TGTGCCAGCAGCCGAAGGGTTAGTAGCGGTAGCACAGATACGCAGTATTTT. Translation: CASSRRVSSGSTDTQYF.

This clonotype was seen many times. The V and J genes are TRBV6-1 and TRBJ2-5, with unresolved D. CDR3 length equals 13 residues. The germline V gene has CDR1 MNHNS and CDR2 SASEGT. The V end was cut by 8 bases, the J end by 2 bases, with 12 bases between. The DNA for the CDR3 is TGTGCCAGCGCAAACGGATTACAAGAGACCCAGTACTTC. This translates into CASANGLQETQYF.

This chain joins TRBV5-1 and TRBJ1-1, with D perhaps TRBD1 (6 bases). CDR3 length: 13 residues. Germline CDR1 is SGHRS and CDR2 is YFSETQ. The V end was cut by 8 bases, the J end by 3 bases, with 14 bases between. This chain's CDR3 is CASGGASDTEAFF. CDR3 DNA: TGCGCCAGTGGGGGGGCTTCGGACACTGAAGCTTTCTTT.

This clonotype was seen only a few times. This may be a read error: a much more frequent sequence differs by one nucleotide. The rearrangement joins TRBV7-6 to TRBJ1-1; D not resolved. The CDR3 has 14 amino acids. Germline V gives CDR1 SGHVS, CDR2 FNYEAQ. The ends were cut back, 4 bases at V and 4 bases at J, with 13 bases in the middle. CDR3 region: CASSSGPHSTEAFF. The CDR3 DNA follows: TGTGCCAGCAGCTCCGGGCCCCATTCCACTGAAGCTTTCTTT.

At least ten counts were recorded for this clonotype. This sequence joins TRBV7-9 and TRBJ2-1, with D unclear. Trimming pared 7 bases from V and 7 bases from J, leaving 11 bases between. CDR3 size: 12 residues. CDR1 and CDR2 (germline): SEHNR, FQNEAQ (reference sequence). CDR3 sequence: CASTKSRNEQFF. The CDR3 DNA sequence: TGTGCCAGCACCAAAAGCAGGAATGAGCAGTTCTTC. Filled out from reference TRBV7-9 and TRBJ2-1, the complete variable domain reads DTGVSQNPRHKITKRGQNVTFRCDPISEHNRLYWYRQTLGQGPEFLTYFQNEAQLEKSRLLSDRFSAERPKGSFSTLEIQRTEQGDSAMYLCASTKSRNEQFFGPGTRLTVL.

This rearrangement joins TRBV20-1 to TRBJ1-5, with D perhaps matching TRBD1 (5 bases). CDR3 length: 15 residues. Germline-derived CDR1 and CDR2 are DFQATT and SNEGSKA (reference sequence). V lost 3 bases to trimming and J lost 4 bases, with 16 bases between them. CDR3 in amino acids: CSARGTGRKNQPQHF. The CDR3 coding sequence is TGCAGTGCTAGGGGAACGGGGCGGAAGAATCAGCCCCAGCATTTT.

This clonotype has at least ten counts. This chain uses TRBV2 with TRBJ2-5; D is unresolved. The CDR3 is 11 residues long. V lost 2 bases and J 5 bases, leaving 3 bases between the germline ends. Germline CDR1 SNHLY, CDR2 FYNNEI. CDR3 nucleotide sequence: TGTGCCAGCAGTGAACGGGAGACCCAGTACTTC. Residues: CASSERETQYF.

V is TRBV29-1 and J is TRBJ2-7, with TRBD1 matching over 11 bases. With 3 bases clipped from V and 3 bases from J, the junction kept 7 bases outside the gene matches. Germline CDR1 SQVTM, CDR2 ANQGSEA. The CDR3 has 15 amino acids. The CDR3 DNA follows: TGCAGCGTTGATAACGGACAGGGGGCAAGCTACGAGCAGTACTTC. The encoded protein is CSVDNGQGASYEQYF.

This clonotype was picked up many times. This rearrangement joins TRBV3-1 to TRBJ1-4; 8 positions match TRBD1. The J segment lost 6 bases and the V segment lost 4 bases, leaving 10 bases of the junction unmatched. CDR3 size: 16 residues. Germline loops: CDR1 LGHDT, CDR2 YNNKEL (reference sequence). The CDR3 spells CASSPHDRGDDEKLFF. The CDR3 DNA reads as TGTGCCAGCAGCCCACACGACAGGGGCGACGATGAAAAACTGTTTTTT.

The rearrangement uses TRBV19 and TRBJ2-5; D might be TRBD1 (7 bases). Germline V gene lookup returns CDR1 LNHDA and CDR2 SQIVND (reference sequence). Trimming took 5 bases from V and 3 from J, leaving 16 bases between them. The CDR3 extends over 15 amino acids. The CDR3 bases are TGTGCCAGTAGTGCTAGGGGGGACAGCAAAGAGACCCAGTACTTC. As protein: CASSARGDSKETQYF.

J is TRBJ1-3 and V is TRBV3-1; no clear D gene. Trimming shortened V by 1 base and J by 2 bases, and 9 bases separated the two germline ends. The germline CDR1 and CDR2 sequences are LGHDT and YNNKEL (reference sequence). There are 15 residues in the CDR3. The CDR3 loop is CASSQAGITGNTIYF. CDR3 DNA sequence: TGTGCCAGCAGCCAAGCGGGGATTACTGGAAACACCATATATTTT.

Points on this clonotype: A junction end diverges from the germline sequence, so it may reflect a read error. The genes are TRBV4-1 and TRBJ2-7; D not resolved. Looked up from germline, CDR1 is MGHRA and CDR2 is YSYEKL. The CDR3 spans 13 residues. Here the CDR3 reads CASSQGPFYGQYF. The CDR3, as DNA: TGCGCCAGCAGCCAAGGCCCCTTTTACGGGCAGTACTTC.

This clonotype was found many times. The chain employs TRBV19 and TRBJ2-5; 7 bases fit TRBD2. The V segment lost 4 bases and the J segment 4 bases; nucleotides outside the gene matches: 9. This CDR3 has 15 residues. CDR1 is LNHDA and CDR2 is SQIVND in the germline V gene (reference sequence). CDR3 region: CASSTAGVQGETQYF. DNA for the CDR3: TGTGCCAGTAGTACCGCGGGAGTCCAGGGAGAGACCCAGTACTTC.

About this clonotype: This clone may be a read error of a much larger clone one base away. V gene TRBV20-1 combines with J gene TRBJ2-7, with TRBD1 as a possible D gene (6 bases). V was trimmed by 1 base and J by 3 bases, leaving 16 bases between them. The V gene's germline CDR1 is DFQATT and CDR2 SNEGSKA (reference sequence). This CDR3 has 15 residues. CDR3 protein: CSARGGQTGGYEQYF. The CDR3 DNA follows: TGCAGTGCTAGAGGAGGACAGACAGGAGGCTACGAGCAGTACTTC.

This clonotype was seen a handful of times. J is TRBJ2-7 and V is TRBV20-1, with D possibly TRBD2 on 6 matching bases. This CDR3 is 15 amino acids long. V lost 1 base and J lost 1, with 14 bases in between. The germline gives CDR1 DFQATT, CDR2 SNEGSKA (reference sequence). The CDR3 region has the DNA TGCAGTGCTAGAGGGGGTTGGCGGGGATCCTACGAGCAGTACTTC. This translates into CSARGGWRGSYEQYF.